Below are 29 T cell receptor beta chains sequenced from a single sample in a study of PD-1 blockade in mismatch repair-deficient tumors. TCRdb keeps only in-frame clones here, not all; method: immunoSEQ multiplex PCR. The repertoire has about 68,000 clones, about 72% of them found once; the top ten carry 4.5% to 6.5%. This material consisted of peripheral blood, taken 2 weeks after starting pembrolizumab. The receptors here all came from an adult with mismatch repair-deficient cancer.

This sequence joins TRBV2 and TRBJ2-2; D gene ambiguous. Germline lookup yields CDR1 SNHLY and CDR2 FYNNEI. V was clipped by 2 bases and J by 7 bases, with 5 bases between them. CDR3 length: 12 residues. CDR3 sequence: CASSEPGGELFF. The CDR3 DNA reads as TGTGCCAGCAGTGAACCCGGCGGGGAGCTGTTTTTT.

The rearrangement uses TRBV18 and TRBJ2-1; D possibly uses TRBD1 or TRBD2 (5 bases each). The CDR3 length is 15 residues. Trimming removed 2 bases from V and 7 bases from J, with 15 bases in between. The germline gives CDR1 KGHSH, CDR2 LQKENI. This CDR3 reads CASSPGATGLNEQFF. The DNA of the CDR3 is TGTGCCAGCTCACCAGGGGCTACGGGGTTGAATGAGCAGTTCTTC.

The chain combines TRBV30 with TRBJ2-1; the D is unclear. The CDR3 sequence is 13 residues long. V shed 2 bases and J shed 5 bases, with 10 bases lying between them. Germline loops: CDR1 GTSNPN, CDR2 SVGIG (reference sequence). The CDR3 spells CAWSTVLNNEQFF. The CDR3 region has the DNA TGTGCCTGGAGTACCGTTTTAAACAATGAGCAGTTCTTC.

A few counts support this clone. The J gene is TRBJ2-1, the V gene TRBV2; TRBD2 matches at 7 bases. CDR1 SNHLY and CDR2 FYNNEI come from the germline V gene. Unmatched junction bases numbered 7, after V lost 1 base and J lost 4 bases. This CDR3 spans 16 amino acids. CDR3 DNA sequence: TGTGCCAGCAGTGAAGTTAGGCTAGCGGTTTACAATGAGCAGTTCTTC. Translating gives CASSEVRLAVYNEQFF.

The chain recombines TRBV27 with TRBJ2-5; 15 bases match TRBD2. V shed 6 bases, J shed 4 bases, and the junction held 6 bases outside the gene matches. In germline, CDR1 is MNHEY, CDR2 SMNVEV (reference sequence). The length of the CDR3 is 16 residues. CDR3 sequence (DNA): TGTGCCAGCAGGGGGACTAGCGGGAGGATTATAGAGACCCAGTACTTC. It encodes CASRGTSGRIIETQYF.

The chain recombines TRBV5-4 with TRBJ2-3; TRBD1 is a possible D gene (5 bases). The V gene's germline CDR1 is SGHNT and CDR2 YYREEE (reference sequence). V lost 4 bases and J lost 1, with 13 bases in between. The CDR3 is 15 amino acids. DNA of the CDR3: TGTGCCAGCAGCACCTCAGGGTTCGGCACAGATACGCAGTATTTT. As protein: CASSTSGFGTDTQYF.

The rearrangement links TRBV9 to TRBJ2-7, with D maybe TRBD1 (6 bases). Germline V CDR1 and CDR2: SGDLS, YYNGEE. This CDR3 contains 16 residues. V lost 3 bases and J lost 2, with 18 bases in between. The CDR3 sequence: CASSEKGHLSTYEQYF. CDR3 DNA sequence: TGTGCCAGCAGCGAGAAGGGACACCTGTCAACCTACGAGCAGTACTTC.

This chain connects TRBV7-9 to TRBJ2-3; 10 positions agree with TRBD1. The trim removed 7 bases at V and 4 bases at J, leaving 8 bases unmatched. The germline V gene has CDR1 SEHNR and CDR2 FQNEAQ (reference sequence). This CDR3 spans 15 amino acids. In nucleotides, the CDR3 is TGTGCCAGCACCCCCGGGACAGGGGTGGCAGATACGCAGTATTTT. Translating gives CASTPGTGVADTQYF. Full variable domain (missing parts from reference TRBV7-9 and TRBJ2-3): DTGVSQNPRHKITKRGQNVTFRCDPISEHNRLYWYRQTLGQGPEFLTYFQNEAQLEKSRLLSDRFSAERPKGSFSTLEIQRTEQGDSAMYLCASTPGTGVADTQYFGPGTRLTVL.

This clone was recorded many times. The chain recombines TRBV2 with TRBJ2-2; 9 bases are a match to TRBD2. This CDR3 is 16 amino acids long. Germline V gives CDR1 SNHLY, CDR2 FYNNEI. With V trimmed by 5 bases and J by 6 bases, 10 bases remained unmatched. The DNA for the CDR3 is TGTGCCAGCAGTCGATTTTTAGCGGGAGCGGCCGGGGAGCTGTTTTTT. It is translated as CASSRFLAGAAGELFF.

The chain's CDR3 is CASSPTENTEAFF. The CDR3 bases are TGTGCCAGCAGCCCTACAGAGAACACTGAAGCTTTCTTT. The chain links TRBV5-6 to TRBJ1-1; D not resolved. Germline loops: CDR1 SGHDT, CDR2 YYEEEE. CDR3 length equals 13 residues. V lost 4 bases to trimming and J lost 1 base, with 8 bases between them.

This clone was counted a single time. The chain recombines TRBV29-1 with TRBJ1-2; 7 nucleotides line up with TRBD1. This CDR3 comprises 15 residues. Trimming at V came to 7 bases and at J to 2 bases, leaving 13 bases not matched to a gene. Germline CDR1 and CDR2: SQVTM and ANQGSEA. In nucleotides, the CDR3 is TGCAGCGCCTCAGGGGGACAGCATCTAAACTATGGCTACACCTTC. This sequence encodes CSASGGQHLNYGYTF.

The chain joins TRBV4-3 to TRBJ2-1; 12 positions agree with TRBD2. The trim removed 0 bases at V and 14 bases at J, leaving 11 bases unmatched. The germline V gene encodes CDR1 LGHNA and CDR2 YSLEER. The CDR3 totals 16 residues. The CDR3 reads CASSQEFGSSGRVEFF. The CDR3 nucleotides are TGCGCCAGCAGCCAAGAATTCGGTTCTAGCGGGAGGGTGGAGTTCTTC.

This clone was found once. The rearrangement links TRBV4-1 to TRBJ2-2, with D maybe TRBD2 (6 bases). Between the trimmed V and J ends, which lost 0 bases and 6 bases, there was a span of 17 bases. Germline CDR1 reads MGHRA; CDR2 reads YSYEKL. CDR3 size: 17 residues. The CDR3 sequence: CASSQEIAGNKAGELFF. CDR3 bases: TGCGCCAGCAGCCAAGAAATCGCGGGGAATAAGGCCGGGGAGCTGTTTTTT.

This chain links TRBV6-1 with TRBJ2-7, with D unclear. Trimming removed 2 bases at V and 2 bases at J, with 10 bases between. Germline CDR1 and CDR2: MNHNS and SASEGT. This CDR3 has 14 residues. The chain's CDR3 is CASSELARPYEQYF. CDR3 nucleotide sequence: TGTGCCAGCAGTGAATTGGCCAGGCCCTACGAGCAGTACTTC.

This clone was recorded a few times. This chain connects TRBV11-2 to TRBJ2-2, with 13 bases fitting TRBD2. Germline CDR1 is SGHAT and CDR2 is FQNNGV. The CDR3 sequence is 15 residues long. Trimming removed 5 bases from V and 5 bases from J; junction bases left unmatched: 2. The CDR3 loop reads CASSRTSGRTGELFF. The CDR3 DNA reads TGTGCCAGCAGCCGGACTAGCGGGAGAACCGGGGAGCTGTTTTTT.

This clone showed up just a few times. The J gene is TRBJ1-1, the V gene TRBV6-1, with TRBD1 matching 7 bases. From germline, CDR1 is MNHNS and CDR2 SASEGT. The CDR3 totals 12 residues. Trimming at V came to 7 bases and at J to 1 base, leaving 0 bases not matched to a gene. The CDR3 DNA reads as TGTGCCAGCAACAGGGGGAACACTGAAGCTTTCTTT. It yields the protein CASNRGNTEAFF.

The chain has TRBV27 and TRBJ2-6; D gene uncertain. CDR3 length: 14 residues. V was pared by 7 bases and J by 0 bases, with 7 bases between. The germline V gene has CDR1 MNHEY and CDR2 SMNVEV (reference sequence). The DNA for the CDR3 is TGTGCCAGCACCTCGCACTCTGGGGCCAACGTCCTGACTTTC. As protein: CASTSHSGANVLTF.

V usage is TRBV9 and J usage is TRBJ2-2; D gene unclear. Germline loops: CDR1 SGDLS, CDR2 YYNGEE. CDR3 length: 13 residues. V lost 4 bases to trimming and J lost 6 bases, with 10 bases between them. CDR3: CASSLRTSGELFF. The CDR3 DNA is TGTGCCAGCAGCCTACGAACGTCCGGGGAGCTGTTTTTT.

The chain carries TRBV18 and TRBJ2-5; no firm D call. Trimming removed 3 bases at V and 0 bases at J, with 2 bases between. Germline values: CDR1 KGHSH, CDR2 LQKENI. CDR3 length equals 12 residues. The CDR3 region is CASSPYQETQYF. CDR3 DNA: TGTGCCAGCTCACCGTACCAAGAGACCCAGTACTTC.

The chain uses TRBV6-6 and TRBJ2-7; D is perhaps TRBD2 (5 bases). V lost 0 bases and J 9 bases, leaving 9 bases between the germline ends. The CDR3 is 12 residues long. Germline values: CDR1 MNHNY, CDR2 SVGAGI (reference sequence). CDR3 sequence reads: CASSYSPGVQYF. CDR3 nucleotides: TGTGCCAGCAGTTACTCCCCCGGGGTGCAGTACTTC.

CDR3 sequence reads: CASNKEGAYEQYF. As DNA, the CDR3 is TGTGCCAGCAACAAAGAGGGGGCTTACGAGCAGTACTTC. This chain connects TRBV27 to TRBJ2-7; 7 bases line up with TRBD1. Germline V gives CDR1 MNHEY, CDR2 SMNVEV (reference sequence). V lost 7 bases to trimming and J lost 4 bases; unmatched junction nucleotides: 7. CDR3 size: 13 residues.

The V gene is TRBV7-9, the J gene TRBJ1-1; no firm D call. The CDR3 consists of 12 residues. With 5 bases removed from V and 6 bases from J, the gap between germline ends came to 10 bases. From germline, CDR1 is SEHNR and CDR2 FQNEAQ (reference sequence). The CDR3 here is CASSGNSPEAFF. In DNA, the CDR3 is TGTGCCAGCAGCGGGAACAGCCCTGAAGCTTTCTTT.

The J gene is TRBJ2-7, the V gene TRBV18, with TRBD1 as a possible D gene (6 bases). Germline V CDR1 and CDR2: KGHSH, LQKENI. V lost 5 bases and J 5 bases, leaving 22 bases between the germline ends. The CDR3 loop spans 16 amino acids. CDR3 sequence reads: CASSTRQTGYTNEQYF. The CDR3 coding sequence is TGTGCCAGCTCAACAAGACAGACAGGTTACACTAACGAGCAGTACTTC.

CDR3 coding DNA: TGTGCCACCAGCAGAGGGGACCCGGATCAGCCCCAGCATTTT. It encodes CATSRGDPDQPQHF. The chain recombines TRBV15 with TRBJ1-5; perhaps TRBD1 as D (5 bases). The CDR3 extends over 14 amino acids. V dropped 1 base and J dropped 5 bases, with 9 bases sitting between them. Germline V gives CDR1 LNHNV, CDR2 YYDKDF (reference sequence).

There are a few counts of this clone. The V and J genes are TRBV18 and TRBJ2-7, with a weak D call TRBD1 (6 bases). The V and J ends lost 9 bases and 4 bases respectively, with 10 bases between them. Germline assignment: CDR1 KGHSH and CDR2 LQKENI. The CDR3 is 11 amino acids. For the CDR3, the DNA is TGTGCCAGTCAGGGGCAGTACGAGCAGTACTTC. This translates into CASQGQYEQYF.

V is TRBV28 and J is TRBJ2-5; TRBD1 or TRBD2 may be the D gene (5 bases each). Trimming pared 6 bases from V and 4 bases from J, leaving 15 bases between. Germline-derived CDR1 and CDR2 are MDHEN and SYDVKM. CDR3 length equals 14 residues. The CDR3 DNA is TGTGCCAGCAGCCCGCCGGGACCGTCAGAGACCCAGTACTTC. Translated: CASSPPGPSETQYF.

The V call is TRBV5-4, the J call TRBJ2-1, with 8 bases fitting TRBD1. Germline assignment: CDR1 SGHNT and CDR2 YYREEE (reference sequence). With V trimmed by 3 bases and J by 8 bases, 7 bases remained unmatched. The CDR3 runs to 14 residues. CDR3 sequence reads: CASSSRQGSDEQFF. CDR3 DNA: TGTGCCAGCAGCTCGAGACAGGGGAGCGATGAGCAGTTCTTC.

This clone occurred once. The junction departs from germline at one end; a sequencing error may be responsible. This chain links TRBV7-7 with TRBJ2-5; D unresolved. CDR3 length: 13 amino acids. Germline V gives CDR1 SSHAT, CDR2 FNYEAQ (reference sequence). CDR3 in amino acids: CASSLYLVETQYF. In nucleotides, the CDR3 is TGTGCTAGCAGCTTATATCTGGTTGAGACCCAGTACTTC. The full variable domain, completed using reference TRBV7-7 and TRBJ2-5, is GAGVSQSPRYKVTKRGQDVTLRCDPISSHATLYWYQQALGQGPEFLTYFNYEAQPDKSGLPSDRFSAERPEGSISTLTIQRTEQRDSAMYRCASSLYLVETQYFGPGTRLLVL.

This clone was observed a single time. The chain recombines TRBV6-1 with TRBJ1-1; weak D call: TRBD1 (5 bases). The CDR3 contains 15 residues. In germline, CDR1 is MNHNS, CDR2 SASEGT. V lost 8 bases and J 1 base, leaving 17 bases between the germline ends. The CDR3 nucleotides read TGTGCCAGCGGACACAAAACATTCGAGAACACTGAAGCTTTCTTT. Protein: CASGHKTFENTEAFF.